One T cell receptor beta chain is described in this entry. Its antigen remains undetermined. The record has no base qualities; no much larger clone is one base away. The library was built by means of the immunoSEQ multiplex PCR assay. Entries here come from immuneACCESS through TCRdb and include only in-frame sequences with V and J called. Some clones fail to appear in such tables; in the studies checked, an unresolved V gene covers under half of the shortfall, and the cause of the remainder is unknown. This sample comprises around 100,000 clones, more than 85% of them detected only once. The ten biggest clones cover about 3.2% of the sample. The sample is drawn from a study of T cell changes during pregnancy in multiple sclerosis (dated by TCRdb to the late 2010s). For the study in its entirety: The study looked at changes in the T cell repertoire across pregnancy in women with multiple sclerosis.

The germline V gene specifies SQVTM as CDR1 and ANQGSEA as CDR2. The CDR3, from cysteine to phenylalanine, totals 13 residues. Here the CDR3 DNA is all that survives: 39 bases in frame from base 1. Trimming leaves V shorter by 6 bases and J shorter by 3 bases, with the junction holding 5 bases beyond the gene matches. The V gene is TRBV29-1 and the J gene is TRBJ2-1; the central 7 bases match TRBD2. This sequence was found in a female donor with multiple sclerosis, enrolled in a pregnancy study. The specimen was peripheral blood, collected after pregnancy. The bases are TGCAGCGTGATGGGGGGGATCTACAATGAGCAGTTCTTC. It translates to CSVMGGIYNEQFF.